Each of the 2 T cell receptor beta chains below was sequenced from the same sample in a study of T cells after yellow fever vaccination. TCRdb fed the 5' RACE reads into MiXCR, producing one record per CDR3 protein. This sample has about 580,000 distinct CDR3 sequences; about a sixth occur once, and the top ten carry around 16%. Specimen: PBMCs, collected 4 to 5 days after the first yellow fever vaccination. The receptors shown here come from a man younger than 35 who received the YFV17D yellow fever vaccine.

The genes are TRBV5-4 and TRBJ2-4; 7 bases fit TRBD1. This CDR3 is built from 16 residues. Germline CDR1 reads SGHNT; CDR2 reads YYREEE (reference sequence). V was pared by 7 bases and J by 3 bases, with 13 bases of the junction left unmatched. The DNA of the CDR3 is TGTGCCAGCGCCCCATCCGACAGGGTATTCAAAAACATTCAGTACTTC. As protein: CASAPSDRVFKNIQYF.

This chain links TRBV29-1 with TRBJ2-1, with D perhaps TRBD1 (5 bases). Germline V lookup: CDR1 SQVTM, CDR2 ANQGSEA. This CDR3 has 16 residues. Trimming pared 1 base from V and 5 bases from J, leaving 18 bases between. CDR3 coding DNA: TGCAGCGTTGAAGCGTTGATCCGACAGTTTCACAATGAGCAGTTCTTC. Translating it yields CSVEALIRQFHNEQFF.